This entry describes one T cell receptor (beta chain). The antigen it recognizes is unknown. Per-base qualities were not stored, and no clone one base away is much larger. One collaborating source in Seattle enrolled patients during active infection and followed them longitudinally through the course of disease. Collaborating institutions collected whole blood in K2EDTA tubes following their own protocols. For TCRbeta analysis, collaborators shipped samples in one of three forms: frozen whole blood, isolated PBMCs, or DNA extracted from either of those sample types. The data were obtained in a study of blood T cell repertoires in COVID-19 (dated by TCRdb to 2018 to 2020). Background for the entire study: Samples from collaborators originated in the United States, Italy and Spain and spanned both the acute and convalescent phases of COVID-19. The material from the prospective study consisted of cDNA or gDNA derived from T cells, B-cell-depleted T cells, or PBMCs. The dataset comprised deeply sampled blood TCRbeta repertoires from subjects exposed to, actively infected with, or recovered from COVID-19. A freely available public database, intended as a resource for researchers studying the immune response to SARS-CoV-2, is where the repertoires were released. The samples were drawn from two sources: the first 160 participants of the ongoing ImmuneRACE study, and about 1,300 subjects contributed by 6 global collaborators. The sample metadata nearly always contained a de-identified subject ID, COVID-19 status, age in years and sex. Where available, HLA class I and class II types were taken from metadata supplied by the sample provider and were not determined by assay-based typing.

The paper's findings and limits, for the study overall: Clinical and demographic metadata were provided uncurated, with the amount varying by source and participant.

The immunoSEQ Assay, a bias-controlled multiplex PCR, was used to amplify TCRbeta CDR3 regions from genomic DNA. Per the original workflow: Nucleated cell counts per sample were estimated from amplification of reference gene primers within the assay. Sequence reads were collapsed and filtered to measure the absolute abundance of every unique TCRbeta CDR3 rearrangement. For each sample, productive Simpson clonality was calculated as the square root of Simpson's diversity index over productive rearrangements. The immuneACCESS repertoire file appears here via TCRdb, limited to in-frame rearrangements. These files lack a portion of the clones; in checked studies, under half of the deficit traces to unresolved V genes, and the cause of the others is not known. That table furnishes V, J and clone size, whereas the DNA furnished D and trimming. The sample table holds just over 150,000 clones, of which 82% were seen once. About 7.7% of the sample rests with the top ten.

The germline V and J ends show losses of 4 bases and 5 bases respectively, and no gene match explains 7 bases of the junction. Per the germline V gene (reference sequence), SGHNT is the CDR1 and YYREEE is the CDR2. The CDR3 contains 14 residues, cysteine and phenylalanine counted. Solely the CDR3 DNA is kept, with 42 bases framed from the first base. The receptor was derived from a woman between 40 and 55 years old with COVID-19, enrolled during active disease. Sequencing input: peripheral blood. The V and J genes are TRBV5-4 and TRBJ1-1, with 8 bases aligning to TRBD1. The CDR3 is CASSAWTGRTEAFF. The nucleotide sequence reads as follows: TGTGCCAGCAGCGCATGGACAGGGAGAACTGAAGCTTTCTTT.